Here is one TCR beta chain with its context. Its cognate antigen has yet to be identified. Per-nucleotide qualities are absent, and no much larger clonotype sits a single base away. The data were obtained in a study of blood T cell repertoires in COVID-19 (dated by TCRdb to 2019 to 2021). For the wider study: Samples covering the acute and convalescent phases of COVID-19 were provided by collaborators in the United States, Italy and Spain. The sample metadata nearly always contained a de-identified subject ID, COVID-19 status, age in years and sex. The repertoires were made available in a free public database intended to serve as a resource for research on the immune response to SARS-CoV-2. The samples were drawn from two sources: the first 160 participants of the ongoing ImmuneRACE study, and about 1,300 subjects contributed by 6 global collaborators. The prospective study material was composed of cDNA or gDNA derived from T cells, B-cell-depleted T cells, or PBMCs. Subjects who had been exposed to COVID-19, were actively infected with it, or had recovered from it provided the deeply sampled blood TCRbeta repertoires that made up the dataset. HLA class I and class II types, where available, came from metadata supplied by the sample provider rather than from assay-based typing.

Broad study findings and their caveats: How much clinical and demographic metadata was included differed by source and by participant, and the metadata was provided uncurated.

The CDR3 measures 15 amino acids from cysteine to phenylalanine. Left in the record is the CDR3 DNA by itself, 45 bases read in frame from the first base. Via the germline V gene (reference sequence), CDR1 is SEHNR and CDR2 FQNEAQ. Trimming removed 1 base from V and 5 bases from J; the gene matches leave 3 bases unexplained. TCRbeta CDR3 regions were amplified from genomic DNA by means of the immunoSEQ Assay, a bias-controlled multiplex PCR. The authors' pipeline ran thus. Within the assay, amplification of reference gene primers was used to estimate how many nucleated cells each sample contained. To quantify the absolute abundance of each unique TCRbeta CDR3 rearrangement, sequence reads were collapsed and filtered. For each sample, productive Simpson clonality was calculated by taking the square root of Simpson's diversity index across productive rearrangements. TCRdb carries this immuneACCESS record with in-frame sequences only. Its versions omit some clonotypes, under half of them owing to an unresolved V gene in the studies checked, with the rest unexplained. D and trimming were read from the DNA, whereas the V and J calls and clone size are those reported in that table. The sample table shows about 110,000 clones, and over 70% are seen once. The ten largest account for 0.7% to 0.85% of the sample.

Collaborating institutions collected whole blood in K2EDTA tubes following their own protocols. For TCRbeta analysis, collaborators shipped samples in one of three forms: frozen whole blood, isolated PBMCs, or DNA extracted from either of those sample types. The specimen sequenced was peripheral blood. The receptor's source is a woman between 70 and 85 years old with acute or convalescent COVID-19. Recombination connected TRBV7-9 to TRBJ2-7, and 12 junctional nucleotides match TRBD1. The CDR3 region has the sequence CASSLEGTGGDEQYF. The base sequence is TGTGCCAGCAGCTTAGAGGGGACAGGGGGCGACGAGCAGTACTTC.